Listed here are 22 T cell receptor beta chains from one sample, sequenced in a study of cytomegalovirus exposure and HLA in healthy donors. A multiplex PCR was run with 60 Vbeta primers and 13 Jbeta primers. Profiling relied on immunoSEQ multiplex PCR, and the TCRdb table lists in-frame clones only, not all of them. This table holds tens of thousands of clones, around 52% found once. The sequenced sample was PBMCs. These receptors all come from a human donor in good health.

The DNA for the CDR3 is TGTGCTAGTGGTTTGGGATCGGGACAGCGGAGCAATCAGCCCCAGCATTTT. This encodes CASGLGSGQRSNQPQHF. The chain links TRBV12-5 to TRBJ1-5, with TRBD1 matching 7 bases. V shed 1 base, J shed 1 base, and the junction held 7 bases outside the gene matches. The germline V gene has CDR1 LGHNT and CDR2 FRNRAP. CDR3 length: 17 residues.

The rearrangement joins TRBV7-9 to TRBJ2-7, with 8 bases that match TRBD1. J gave up 3 bases and V 4 bases, and 8 bases lay outside the gene matches. This CDR3 spans 15 amino acids. Germline V gene sequence: CDR1 SEHNR, CDR2 FQNEAQ (reference sequence). The CDR3 nucleotides are TGTGCCAGCAGCTGGCCGGGACAGGCCATCTACGAGCAGTACTTC. Translating gives CASSWPGQAIYEQYF.

The gene calls are TRBV6-1 and TRBJ1-5; D is ambiguous. Per the germline V gene, CDR1 is MNHNS and CDR2 is SASEGT. This CDR3 is 14 amino acids long. Trimming stripped 2 bases from V and 1 base from J, with 6 bases between. In DNA form, the CDR3 reads TGTGCCAGCAGTGAATTCAGAAGCAATCAGCCCCAGCATTTT. It codes for CASSEFRSNQPQHF.

This sequence joins TRBV7-9 and TRBJ2-3, with D possibly matching TRBD2 (6 bases). The CDR3 consists of 16 residues. CDR1 and CDR2 (germline): SEHNR, FQNEAQ (reference sequence). V was trimmed by 5 bases and J by 2 bases, leaving 17 bases between them. CDR3 nucleotide sequence: TGTGCCAGCAGCCCTCCTGCGGGACTCCTCACAGATACGCAGTATTTT. It translates to CASSPPAGLLTDTQYF.

The rearrangement joins TRBV5-1 to TRBJ2-3; D may be TRBD2 (6 bases). The V gene lost 3 bases and the J gene lost 6 bases, with 17 bases spanning the gap. The germline gives CDR1 SGHRS, CDR2 YFSETQ. The CDR3 sequence is 15 residues long. The CDR3 region is CASSSGDWAGDTQYF. The CDR3 nucleotides read TGCGCCAGCAGCTCCGGGGACTGGGCGGGCGATACGCAGTATTTT.

The CDR3 sequence is CSGTQGVTEAFF. CDR3 sequence (DNA): TGCAGCGGCACCCAGGGGGTAACTGAAGCTTTCTTT. The rearrangement joins TRBV29-1 to TRBJ1-1, with TRBD1 matching 7 bases. Germline CDR1 and CDR2: SQVTM and ANQGSEA. The length of the CDR3 is 12 residues. The V segment lost 7 bases and the J segment 5 bases; nucleotides outside the gene matches: 7.

The chain carries TRBV30 and TRBJ2-7; 7 nucleotides agree with TRBD2. The V and J ends lost 2 bases and 7 bases, in that order; junction bases with no gene match: 5. Germline V gene data show CDR1 as GTSNPN and CDR2 as SVGIG (reference sequence). The length of the CDR3 is 12 residues. The CDR3 nucleotides are TGTGCCTGGAGTTTGACAGCGGGGGAGCAGTACTTC. Translating it yields CAWSLTAGEQYF.

This clone was recorded a few times. The chain employs TRBV4-2 and TRBJ1-2; TRBD1 might be the D (5 bases). The CDR3 length is 14 residues. From germline, CDR1 is LGHNA and CDR2 YNFKEQ. The germline V and J ends were trimmed by 0 bases and 8 bases, with 13 bases remaining between them. The CDR3, as DNA: TGTGCCAGCAGCCAAGATTTGACAGTGGGCGGCTACACCTTC. It specifies CASSQDLTVGGYTF.

The chain carries TRBV5-4 and TRBJ2-7, with D perhaps TRBD2 (5 bases). CDR1 and CDR2 (germline): SGHNT, YYREEE (reference sequence). The CDR3 contains 11 residues. V lost 4 bases, J lost 7 bases, and 9 bases lay in between. In nucleotides, the CDR3 is TGTGCCAGCAGCCGGGGTGGGGAGCAGTACTTC. This encodes CASSRGGEQYF. The full variable domain, completed using reference TRBV5-4 and TRBJ2-7, is ETGVTQSPTHLIKTRGQQVTLRCSSQSGHNTVSWYQQALGQGPQFIFQYYREEENGRGNFPPRFSGLQFPNYSSELNVNALELDDSALYLCASSRGGEQYFGPGTRLTVT.

The rearrangement links TRBV2 to TRBJ1-4, with 7 nucleotides matching TRBD1. Trimming cost V 5 bases and J 4 bases; bases outside gene matches: 7. This CDR3 has 15 amino acids. Per germline, CDR1 SNHLY and CDR2 FYNNEI. The DNA of the CDR3 is TGTGCCAGCAGTTTTATGGGACAGAATAATGAAAAACTGTTTTTT. This translates into CASSFMGQNNEKLFF.

The chain carries TRBV18 and TRBJ1-1; D uncertain. Germline CDR1 KGHSH, CDR2 LQKENI. This CDR3 contains 14 residues. Trimming removed 5 bases at V and 4 bases at J, with 14 bases between. In DNA, the CDR3 is TGTGCCAGCTCAGCGGCTGACGGAGCCACTGAAGCTTTCTTT. Encoded protein: CASSAADGATEAFF.

The rearrangement joins TRBV6-4 to TRBJ1-6; no clear D gene. The CDR3 spans 15 residues. The germline gives CDR1 MRHNA, CDR2 SNTAGT. Trimming shortened V by 6 bases and J by 4 bases, and 13 bases separated the two germline ends. CDR3 loop: CASRPGDTYNSPLHF. The CDR3 DNA reads as TGTGCCAGCAGACCAGGCGACACTTATAATTCACCCCTCCACTTT.

As for this clone: Relative to the germline gene, one junction end is altered; a read error may explain this. The chain employs TRBV6-5 and TRBJ1-2; 9 bases are shared with TRBD1. Germline lookup yields CDR1 MNHEY and CDR2 SVGAGI. The CDR3 length is 13 residues. CDR3 bases: TGTGCCAGCAGTTACGGACAGGGGTATGGCTACCCCTTC. Its translation is CASSYGQGYGYPF.

This chain links TRBV30 with TRBJ2-1; a weak D match, TRBD1 (5 bases). The CDR3 runs to 14 residues. In germline, CDR1 is GTSNPN, CDR2 SVGIG (reference sequence). V lost 2 bases, J lost 4 bases, and 12 bases lay in between. The CDR3 region has the DNA TGTGCCTGGAGTCCTGGGGCTTCTTACAATGAGCAGTTCTTC. This codes for CAWSPGASYNEQFF.

The chain links TRBV29-1 to TRBJ2-7; TRBD1 agrees at 8 bases. J was trimmed by 4 bases and V by 3 bases; bases with no gene match: 8. The CDR3 is 14 amino acids. Germline loops: CDR1 SQVTM, CDR2 ANQGSEA. This CDR3 reads CSVDFQGAGYEQYF. The CDR3 DNA reads TGCAGCGTTGATTTTCAGGGGGCTGGATACGAGCAGTACTTC.

The CDR3 bases are TGCGCCAGCAGCCCACCACCTATACGACAGGGAATGAACACTGAAGCTTTCTTT. It codes for CASSPPPIRQGMNTEAFF. The chain is built from TRBV4-1 and TRBJ1-1; the match to TRBD1 covers 7 bases. The CDR3 totals 18 residues. V was clipped by 4 bases and J by 0 bases; unmatched bases: 14. CDR1 MGHRA and CDR2 YSYEKL come from the germline V gene.

The chain joins TRBV4-1 to TRBJ1-5; D remains ambiguous. This CDR3 has 17 amino acids. Looked up from germline, CDR1 is MGHRA and CDR2 is YSYEKL. V lost 0 bases to trimming and J lost 0 bases, with 12 bases between them. CDR3 amino acids: CASSQDLAGYSNQPQHF. The CDR3 DNA reads TGCGCCAGCAGCCAAGATCTTGCGGGGTATAGCAATCAGCCCCAGCATTTT.

In this sample, this clone turned up once. This chain links TRBV4-3 with TRBJ2-3; 7 bases are a match to TRBD1. The CDR3 extends over 15 amino acids. V was clipped by 4 bases and J by 5 bases; unmatched bases: 9. Germline loops: CDR1 LGHNA, CDR2 YSLEER. CDR3 sequence reads: CASSPRGQDGDTQYF. In DNA form, the CDR3 reads TGCGCCAGCAGCCCTAGGGGGCAGGATGGAGATACGCAGTATTTT.

This clone was observed once. The V gene is TRBV5-1, the J gene TRBJ2-5, with 8 positions matching TRBD1. CDR1 is SGHRS and CDR2 is YFSETQ in the germline V gene. This CDR3 is 15 amino acids long. Germline trimming cut 3 bases from V and 0 bases from J; bases unmatched to any gene: 4. The CDR3 nucleotides read TGCGCCAGCAGCTCGACAGGGGCCCACCAAGAGACCCAGTACTTC. This gives the protein CASSSTGAHQETQYF.

This clone came up a few times. The genes are TRBV2 and TRBJ2-7; TRBD1 is a possible D gene (6 bases). This CDR3 region has 14 residues. The germline V and J ends were trimmed by 5 bases and 5 bases, with 16 bases remaining between them. CDR1 is SNHLY and CDR2 is FYNNEI in the germline V gene. The CDR3 sequence is CASSLGHGKDEQYF. In DNA, the CDR3 is TGTGCCAGCAGTTTGGGACACGGGAAGGACGAGCAGTACTTC.

The chain links TRBV19 to TRBJ2-7; 7 bases map to TRBD1. The CDR3 spans 14 residues. Germline assignment: CDR1 LNHDA and CDR2 SQIVND (reference sequence). The J segment lost 3 bases and the V segment lost 3 bases, leaving 5 bases of the junction unmatched. CDR3 nucleotides: TGTGCCAGTAGTATGGTGGCAGGGGGCTACGAGCAGTACTTC. It encodes CASSMVAGGYEQYF.

Regarding this clone: One junction end does not reproduce the germline sequence, and a read error may be involved. Here the CDR3 reads CASIRDRPTLYGQYF. CDR3 bases: TGTGCCAGCATTAGGGACAGGCCTACGCTCTACGGGCAGTACTTC. The chain links TRBV6-4 to TRBJ2-7; 8 bases agree with TRBD1. The CDR3 sequence is 15 residues long. The germline V gene encodes CDR1 MRHNA and CDR2 SNTAGT.